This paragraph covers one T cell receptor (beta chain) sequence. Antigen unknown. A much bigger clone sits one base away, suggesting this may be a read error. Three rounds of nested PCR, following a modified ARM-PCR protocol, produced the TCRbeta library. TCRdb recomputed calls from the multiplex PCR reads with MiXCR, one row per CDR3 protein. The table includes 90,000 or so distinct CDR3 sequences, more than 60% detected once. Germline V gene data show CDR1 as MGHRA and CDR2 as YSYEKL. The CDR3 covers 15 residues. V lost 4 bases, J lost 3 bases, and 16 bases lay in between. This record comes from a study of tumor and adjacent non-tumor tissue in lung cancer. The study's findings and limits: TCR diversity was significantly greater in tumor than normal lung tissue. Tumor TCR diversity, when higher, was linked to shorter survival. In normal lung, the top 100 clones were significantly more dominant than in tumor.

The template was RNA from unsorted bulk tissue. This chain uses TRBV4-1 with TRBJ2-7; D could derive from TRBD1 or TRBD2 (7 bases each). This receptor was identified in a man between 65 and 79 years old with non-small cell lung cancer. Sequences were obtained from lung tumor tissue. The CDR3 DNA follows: TGCGCCAGCAGCCGTTCGCAGGGGGGGGGCTACGAGCAGTACTTC. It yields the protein CASSRSQGGGYEQYF.